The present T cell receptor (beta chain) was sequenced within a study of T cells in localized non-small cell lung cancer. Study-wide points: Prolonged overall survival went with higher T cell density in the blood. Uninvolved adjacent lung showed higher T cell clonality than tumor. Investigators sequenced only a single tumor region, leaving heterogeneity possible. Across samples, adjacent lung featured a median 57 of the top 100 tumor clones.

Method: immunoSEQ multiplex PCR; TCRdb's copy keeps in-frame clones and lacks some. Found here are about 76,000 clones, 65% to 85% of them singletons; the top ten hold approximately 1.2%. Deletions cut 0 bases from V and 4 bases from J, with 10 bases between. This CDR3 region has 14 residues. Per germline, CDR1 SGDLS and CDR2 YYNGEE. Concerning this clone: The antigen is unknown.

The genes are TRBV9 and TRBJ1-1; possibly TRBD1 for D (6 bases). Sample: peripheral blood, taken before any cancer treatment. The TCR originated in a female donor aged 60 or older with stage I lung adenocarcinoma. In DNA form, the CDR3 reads TGTGCCAGCAGCGTAGGCGGGGGCGCCACTGAAGCTTTCTTT. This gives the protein CASSVGGGATEAFF.